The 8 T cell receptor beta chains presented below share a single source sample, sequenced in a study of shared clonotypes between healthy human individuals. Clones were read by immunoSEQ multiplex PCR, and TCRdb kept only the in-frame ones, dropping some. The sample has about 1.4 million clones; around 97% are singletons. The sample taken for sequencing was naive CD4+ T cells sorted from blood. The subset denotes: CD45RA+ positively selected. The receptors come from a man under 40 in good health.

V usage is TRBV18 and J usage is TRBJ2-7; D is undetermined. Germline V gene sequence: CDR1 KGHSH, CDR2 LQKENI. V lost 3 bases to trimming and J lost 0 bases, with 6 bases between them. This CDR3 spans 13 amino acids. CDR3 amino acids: CASSPLNSYEQYF. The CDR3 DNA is TGTGCCAGCTCACCGTTAAACTCCTACGAGCAGTACTTC.

CDR3 nucleotides: TGCAGCGTTGTGTCAGCGTCGTCCACCGGGGAGCTGTTTTTT. Translated: CSVVSASSTGELFF. The chain recombines TRBV29-1 with TRBJ2-2, with D unclear. CDR1 is SQVTM and CDR2 is ANQGSEA in the germline V gene. V dropped 4 bases and J dropped 4 bases, with 13 bases sitting between them. The CDR3 totals 14 residues.

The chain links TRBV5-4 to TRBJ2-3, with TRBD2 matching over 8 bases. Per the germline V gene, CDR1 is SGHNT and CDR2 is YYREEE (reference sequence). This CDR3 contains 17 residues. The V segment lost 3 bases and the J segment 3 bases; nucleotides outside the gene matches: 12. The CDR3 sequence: CASSSTQLAVGTDTQYF. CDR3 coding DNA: TGTGCCAGCAGCTCAACCCAACTAGCGGTAGGAACAGATACGCAGTATTTT.

This chain's CDR3 is CATVSGANVLTF. CDR3 nucleotides: TGTGCCACCGTGTCGGGGGCCAACGTCCTGACTTTC. The chain is built from TRBV28 and TRBJ2-6; D ambiguous. V was pared by 10 bases and J by 4 bases, with 8 bases between. The CDR3 spans 12 residues. The germline gives CDR1 MDHEN, CDR2 SYDVKM.

The CDR3 protein is CASSLDFQGTQYF. CDR3 bases: TGTGCCAGCAGCTTAGACTTCCAGGGTACGCAGTATTTT. V usage is TRBV7-9 and J usage is TRBJ2-3; D perhaps matches TRBD1 (5 bases). The CDR3 contains 13 residues. Trimming removed 1 base at V and 8 bases at J, with 10 bases between. CDR1 is SEHNR, CDR2 FQNEAQ, per germline (reference sequence).

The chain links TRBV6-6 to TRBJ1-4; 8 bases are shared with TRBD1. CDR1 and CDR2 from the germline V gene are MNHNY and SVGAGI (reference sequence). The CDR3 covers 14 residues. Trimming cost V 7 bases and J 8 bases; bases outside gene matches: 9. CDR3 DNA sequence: TGTGCCAGCACTCTACGGACAGGGTCGGAAAAACTGTTTTTT. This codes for CASTLRTGSEKLFF.

The CDR3 coding sequence is TGTGCCAGCAGATCCCCAGGGGCTGGGACTGAAGCTTTCTTT. Its translation is CASRSPGAGTEAFF. J is TRBJ1-1 and V is TRBV5-5, with D perhaps TRBD1 (6 bases). Trimming removed 5 bases at V and 5 bases at J, with 16 bases between. Germline V gene lookup returns CDR1 SGHKS and CDR2 YYEKEE (reference sequence). The CDR3 is made up of 14 amino acids.

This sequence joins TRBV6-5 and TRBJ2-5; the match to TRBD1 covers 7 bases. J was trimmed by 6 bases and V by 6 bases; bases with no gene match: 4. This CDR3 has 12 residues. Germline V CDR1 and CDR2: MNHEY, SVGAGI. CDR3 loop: CASRTGMQTQYF. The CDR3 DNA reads TGTGCCAGCAGGACAGGGATGCAGACCCAGTACTTC.